This T cell receptor (beta chain) was sequenced during a study of blood T cell dynamics during melanoma immunotherapy (dated by TCRdb to about 2020). Notes on the research overall: All patients had metastatic melanoma and were given first-line pembrolizumab or nivolumab plus ipilimumab as standard of care in the United Kingdom. The training cohort consisted of consecutive patients, while an additional independent group of patients from the same centre was pooled to form an external validation set. To find early correlates of response, peripheral T cell receptor repertoires were profiled in metastatic melanoma patients before and after one cycle of checkpoint inhibitor therapy.

As regards this clone: Its antigen is currently not known. The sample holds no much larger clone one base away, and base qualities are not on file.

CDR1 and CDR2 were assigned from the germline V gene (reference sequence) as MNHEY and SMNVEV. At the junction V is shortened by 2 bases and J by 5 bases, with 13 bases in between. From the cysteine through the phenylalanine, the CDR3 covers 15 amino acids. The only DNA kept is the CDR3, 45 bases in frame from the first base. The time point label corresponds to: week 3, after first cycle of checkpoint inhibitor. Blood samples were collected before treatment (T0) and at week 3 (W3), after the first cycle of checkpoint blockade. Except for a couple of patients with rapid clinical progression, response was assessed 12 weeks after the first infusion by RECIST 1.1; disease control meant complete response, partial response or stable disease. Patients were excluded for prior systemic cancer treatment, concomitant immunosuppressant therapy or synchronous other active malignancies. TCR beta was sequenced in both bulk PBMC and plasma cell-free DNA in order to track circulating cells as well as T cell turnover. PBMC were isolated from blood with Lymphoprep and SepMate tubes, followed by red cell lysis. QIAamp DNA Blood Mini kits were used to extract DNA from both PBMC and sorted T cell subsets.

Study-level results and caveats: The relatively small sample size was recognized as a factor that could limit how well the results generalize. A bifurcated reorganization of the PBMC repertoire at W3, with increased clonality or increased diversity, was observed in patients who later achieved disease control, unlike in progressors. Whether the T cell clones behind the repertoire changes were melanoma-specific or instead reflected general immune activation was something the study could not determine.

For every bulk PBMC sample, a fixed 350 ng of DNA was loaded. Following the manufacturer instructions, the immunoSEQ TCRb Assay kit was used to amplify TCR beta CDR3 sequences from genomic DNA. The KAPA Library Quantification Kit for Illumina platforms was used to quantify the pooled libraries by qPCR. Pooled libraries were sequenced on an Illumina NextSeq 500, clustered at roughly 0.55-1.1 pM. For the original study's pipeline: The TCR data were analyzed using immunoSEQ ANALYZER and the R LymphoSeq package. A rearrangement efficiency score was calculated as productive divided by the sum of productive and non-productive CDR3 sequences. Clonality was measured with the Gini coefficient and diversity with the Renyi index at alpha=1, and both measures were compared pairwise between timepoints within each patient. Clonal relatedness, based on an edit distance of 3, and repertoire similarity, based on the Bhattacharyya coefficient, were both computed in LymphoSeq. Linear discriminant analysis on week-3 changes in clonality and diversity was built with the R MASS and caret packages to classify response. TCRdb retrieved this table from immuneACCESS and kept in-frame rearrangements only. Not all clones are present; in checked studies, unresolved V genes account for under half, and no reason is known for the remainder. V and J calls and clone size are copied from that table; D and trimming were computed from the DNA. Present in this sample are approximately 11,000 clones, 80% to 90% of which were seen just once. The ten biggest clones cover about 6.9% of the sample.

The rearranged segments are TRBV27 and TRBJ2-1, with the D gene tentatively TRBD1 or TRBD2, based on 5 matching bases in each. The specimen was blood, collected from a patient treated with checkpoint blockade. The TCR comes from a human donor with melanoma. In nucleotides, the sequence is TGTGCCAGCAGTTTAACGGGACGGCTTAACAATGAGCAGTTCTTC. Its translation is CASSLTGRLNNEQFF.